Each of the 18 T cell receptor beta chains below was sequenced from the same sample in a study of shared clonotypes between healthy human individuals. This table comes from immunoSEQ multiplex PCR, and its TCRdb copy is limited to in-frame clones, with some not included. Seen here are about a million clones, roughly 80% observed once, and the top ten hold 0.7% to 0.95%. The material sequenced was memory CD4+ T cells from PBMCs. Subset here: CD45RA-negative fraction. All receptors derive from a man aged 18 to 35 in good health. Some clones in this sample may be carry-over from other donors' samples.

The rearrangement links TRBV28 to TRBJ2-3; D remains unclear. Germline lookup yields CDR1 MDHEN and CDR2 SYDVKM. CDR3 length: 16 residues. The germline V and J ends were trimmed by 0 bases and 1 base, with 11 bases remaining between them. The DNA for the CDR3 is TGTGCCAGCAGTTTATGGGGCGGTTACCGCACAGATACGCAGTATTTT. Translated: CASSLWGGYRTDTQYF.

This clone has a single count. This rearrangement joins TRBV14 to TRBJ1-1; D is undetermined. The CDR3 runs 15 residues. Between the trimmed V and J ends, which lost 1 base and 3 bases, there was a span of 12 bases. Looked up from germline, CDR1 is SGHDN and CDR2 is FVKESK. CDR3 amino acids: CASSQGPSRDTEAFF. CDR3 sequence (DNA): TGTGCCAGCAGCCAAGGTCCCTCGCGGGACACTGAAGCTTTCTTT.

The rearrangement links TRBV9 to TRBJ1-1; 8 nucleotides agree with TRBD1. Germline trimming cut 3 bases from V and 0 bases from J; bases unmatched to any gene: 7. In germline, CDR1 is SGDLS, CDR2 YYNGEE. The CDR3 loop spans 16 amino acids. CDR3 sequence (DNA): TGTGCCAGCAGCGCCCGGACAGGGCTCATGAACACTGAAGCTTTCTTT. Translating gives CASSARTGLMNTEAFF.

V gene TRBV5-8 combines with J gene TRBJ1-2; perhaps TRBD1 as D (6 bases). Germline CDR1 and CDR2: SGHTS and YDEGEE. The V end was cut by 4 bases, the J end by 4 bases, with 11 bases between. The CDR3 totals 13 residues. The CDR3 loop reads CASSRTVLYGYTF. In DNA form, the CDR3 reads TGTGCCAGCAGCCGGACAGTCCTCTATGGCTACACCTTC.

V gene TRBV9 combines with J gene TRBJ2-3; D uncertain. Trimming removed 4 bases at V and 1 base at J, with 10 bases between. This CDR3 is 14 amino acids long. CDR1 and CDR2 (germline): SGDLS, YYNGEE. CDR3 in amino acids: CASSPDVGTDTQYF. The CDR3 bases are TGTGCCAGCAGCCCTGACGTGGGCACAGATACGCAGTATTTT.

This chain joins TRBV30 and TRBJ2-2, with unresolved D. CDR1 is GTSNPN, CDR2 SVGIG, per germline (reference sequence). Trimming pared 3 bases from V and 7 bases from J, leaving 9 bases between. The CDR3 is made up of 12 amino acids. The CDR3 is CAWSSSDGELFF. The CDR3 bases are TGTGCCTGGAGCAGCTCGGACGGGGAGCTGTTTTTT.

Points on this clone: It is likely a read error: a sequence one base away is far more abundant. Other DNA variants within this sample encode the same CDR3. The rearrangement uses TRBV18 and TRBJ2-3; 10 bases are a match to TRBD2. The CDR3 has 16 residues. Germline lookup yields CDR1 KGHSH and CDR2 LQKENI. V lost 9 bases and J lost 2; bases outside the gene matches: 11. The CDR3 nucleotides are TGTGCCAGTTCTCAAGGACTAGCGGCTAACACAGATACGCAGTATTTT. This translates into CASSQGLAANTDTQYF. Based on the CDR3 plus reference TRBV18 and TRBJ2-3, the full variable domain is NAGVMQNPRHLVRRRGQEARLRCSPMKGHSHVYWYRQLPEEGLKFMVYLQKENIIDESGMPKERFSAEFPKEGPSILRIQQVVRGDSAAYFCASSQGLAANTDTQYFGPGTRLTVL.

A few counts support this clone. The V and J genes are TRBV25-1 and TRBJ1-1; D gene unclear. The CDR3 contains 13 residues. The germline V gene encodes CDR1 MGHDK and CDR2 SYGVNS. Deletions cut 5 bases from V and 5 bases from J, with 12 bases between. CDR3 in amino acids: CASSIRAGTEAFF. The CDR3 nucleotides read TGTGCCAGCAGTATCCGGGCCGGGACTGAAGCTTTCTTT.

Remarks on this clone: Additional DNA sequences in this sample encode the identical CDR3. J is TRBJ2-7 and V is TRBV6-1; tentatively, D is TRBD2 (6 bases). Trimming removed 4 bases at V and 3 bases at J, with 7 bases between. The CDR3 extends over 12 amino acids. CDR1 MNHNS and CDR2 SASEGT come from the germline V gene. CDR3 sequence: CASSGLGYEQYF. The CDR3 DNA sequence: TGTGCCAGCAGTGGACTAGGCTACGAGCAGTACTTC.

V and J are TRBV11-2 and TRBJ2-5; D perhaps matches TRBD2 (5 bases). This CDR3 has 16 residues. Germline assignment: CDR1 SGHAT and CDR2 FQNNGV. Deletions cut 8 bases from V and 3 bases from J, with 22 bases between. The CDR3 region is CASSSRPIATEETQYF. The DNA for the CDR3 is TGTGCCAGCTCTTCCCGCCCCATAGCGACCGAAGAGACCCAGTACTTC.

The chain carries TRBV6-1 and TRBJ2-1; D possibly corresponds to TRBD2 (6 bases). From germline, CDR1 is MNHNS and CDR2 SASEGT. V dropped 4 bases and J dropped 0 bases, with 16 bases sitting between them. CDR3 length: 17 amino acids. CDR3 nucleotides: TGTGCCAGCAGTGCGCTGGAGCGGGTACTCTCCTACAATGAGCAGTTCTTC. This sequence encodes CASSALERVLSYNEQFF.

The V and J genes are TRBV11-1 and TRBJ2-1; unclear D gene. Germline CDR1 is SGHAT and CDR2 is FQDESV (reference sequence). The CDR3 extends over 15 amino acids. V was trimmed by 5 bases and J by 5 bases, leaving 16 bases between them. The CDR3 loop reads CASSLDRRRDNEQFF. Written as DNA, the CDR3 is TGTGCCAGCAGCCTCGATAGAAGACGAGACAATGAGCAGTTCTTC. The full variable domain, rest sourced from reference TRBV11-1 and TRBJ2-1, is EAEVAQSPRYKITEKSQAVAFWCDPISGHATLYWYRQILGQGPELLVQFQDESVVDDSQLPKDRFSAERLKGVDSTLKIQPAELGDSAMYLCASSLDRRRDNEQFFGPGTRLTVL.

The chain couples TRBV18 to TRBJ2-3, with TRBD2 as a possible D gene (6 bases). CDR3 length: 14 amino acids. Trimming removed 6 bases from V and 2 bases from J, with 12 bases in between. Germline values: CDR1 KGHSH, CDR2 LQKENI. The CDR3 here is CASSLATTTDTQYF. As DNA, the CDR3 is TGTGCCAGCTCCCTAGCGACGACCACAGATACGCAGTATTTT.

This clone was counted at least ten times. CDR3 nucleotide sequence: TGTGCCAGCAGCTTGGCCCCGGGGGAGAAGGGCACTGAAGCTTTCTTT. It codes for CASSLAPGEKGTEAFF. The chain joins TRBV5-4 to TRBJ1-1, with D maybe TRBD1 (5 bases). The CDR3 consists of 16 residues. Trimming left V 0 bases short and J 4 bases short, with 16 bases between. CDR1 and CDR2 (germline): SGHNT, YYREEE (reference sequence). The variable domain in full, completed from reference TRBV5-4 and TRBJ1-1, reads ETGVTQSPTHLIKTRGQQVTLRCSSQSGHNTVSWYQQALGQGPQFIFQYYREEENGRGNFPPRFSGLQFPNYSSELNVNALELDDSALYLCASSLAPGEKGTEAFFGQGTRLTVV.

The chain combines TRBV6-5 with TRBJ1-5; D unresolved. Germline assignment: CDR1 MNHEY and CDR2 SVGAGI. Trimming removed 6 bases from V and 2 bases from J, with 8 bases in between. The CDR3 spans 13 residues. The chain's CDR3 is CASSTMGNQPQHF. CDR3 coding DNA: TGTGCCAGCAGCACCATGGGCAATCAGCCCCAGCATTTT.

V usage is TRBV5-1 and J usage is TRBJ2-2; 9 bases agree with TRBD1. CDR1 and CDR2 from the germline V gene are SGHRS and YFSETQ. There are 15 residues in the CDR3. Trimming removed 5 bases from V and 3 bases from J; junction bases left unmatched: 5. DNA of the CDR3: TGCGCCAGCAGAACGGGACAGGGCGACACCGGGGAGCTGTTTTTT. This gives the protein CASRTGQGDTGELFF.

The rearrangement links TRBV7-2 to TRBJ2-1; D is undetermined. CDR3 length: 12 residues. Between the trimmed V and J ends, which lost 4 bases and 5 bases, there was a span of 6 bases. Germline V lookup: CDR1 SGHTA, CDR2 FQGNSA. The CDR3: CASSSPNNEQFF. For the CDR3, the DNA is TGTGCCAGCAGCTCGCCAAACAATGAGCAGTTCTTC. Looking up the rest from reference TRBV7-2 and TRBJ2-1 gives the full variable domain: GAGVSQSPSNKVTEKGKDVELRCDPISGHTALYWYRQSLGQGLEFLIYFQGNSAPDKSGLPSDRFSAERTGGSVSTLTIQRTQQEDSAVYLCASSSPNNEQFFGPGTRLTVL.

V usage is TRBV6-5 and J usage is TRBJ1-5; a weak D match, TRBD1 (6 bases). The germline V gene encodes CDR1 MNHEY and CDR2 SVGAGI. Trimming pared 2 bases from V and 5 bases from J, leaving 10 bases between. CDR3 length: 14 amino acids. As DNA, the CDR3 is TGTGCCAGCAGTTACCACAGGGACCATCAGCCCCAGCATTTT. As protein: CASSYHRDHQPQHF.